This T cell receptor (beta chain) was captured by sequencing in a study of graft-versus-host responses after intestinal transplantation. Germline V CDR1 and CDR2: SGHRS, YFSETQ. This CDR3 comprises 14 residues. V was clipped by 1 base and J by 4 bases, with 11 bases between them. The table came from immunoSEQ multiplex PCR; TCRdb's copy has only in-frame clones and leaves some out. The sample contains 96,000 or so clones, roughly nine tenths of which appear only once. In the case of this clone: Its antigen remains unidentified.

This TCR was sampled from a human donor who received an intestinal transplant. The starting material was unstimulated CD4+ T cells sorted from spleen or lymph node cells, obtained before intestinal transplant. The genes are TRBV5-1 and TRBJ1-1; D is unclear. The CDR3 DNA sequence: TGCGCCAGCAGCTTGAGCCCCGAAGTCACTGAAGCTTTCTTT. Its translation is CASSLSPEVTEAFF.